The present T cell receptor (beta chain) was sequenced within a study of cytotoxic CD8 clonotypes in ibrutinib-treated CLL. Study at large: Overall, 24 responses were partial and 2 complete; following median about 70 months, around 15 patients stayed remitted and approximately 12 progressed.

Some clones are missing from TCRdb's copy, which holds only in-frame ones; the method was immunoSEQ multiplex PCR. The sample has 50,000 to 75,000 clones; approximately 71% are singletons. This CDR3 spans 14 amino acids. The germline V gene has CDR1 SGHNT and CDR2 YYREEE (reference sequence). Between the trimmed V and J ends, which lost 0 bases and 2 bases, there was a span of 9 bases. Source: PBMCs, taken after 12 months of ibrutinib treatment. The TCR was taken from a human donor with chronic lymphocytic leukemia. The rearrangement uses TRBV5-4 and TRBJ2-7; D gene uncertain. CDR3 residues: CASSLGTPAYEQYF. CDR3 nucleotide sequence: TGTGCCAGCAGCTTGGGTACCCCTGCCTACGAGCAGTACTTC. The whole variable domain, remainder taken from reference TRBV5-4 and TRBJ2-7, is ETGVTQSPTHLIKTRGQQVTLRCSSQSGHNTVSWYQQALGQGPQFIFQYYREEENGRGNFPPRFSGLQFPNYSSELNVNALELDDSALYLCASSLGTPAYEQYFGPGTRLTVT.